This is a list of T cell receptor beta chains from one sample in a study of immune heterogeneity within non-small cell lung tumors. TCRdb itself ran the multiplex PCR reads through MiXCR, one entry per CDR3 protein. Of 9,000 to 13,000 distinct CDR3 sequences listed, approximately 20% were seen once; the top ten hold more than 3%. Material for sequencing was lung tumor tissue. These receptors all come from a man in his sixties with non-small cell lung cancer. CDR3s include the opening cysteine and the closing phenylalanine or tryptophan. Each record gives: clone size, J gene, V gene, D gene, CDR3 protein, CDR3 DNA. A D gene is named only where the DNA matches it firmly. Part of the rows lack a size; the others show once, few, many or a class for expanded clones.

>few|TRBJ2-1|TRBV9|NA
CASSVADYYNEQFF
TGTGCCAGCAGCGTAGCGGACTATTACAATGAGCAGTTCTTC
>few|TRBJ2-5|TRBV7-3|TRBD2
CASSLRTSGRFGETQYF
TGTGCCAGCAGCTTACGGACTAGCGGGAGGTTCGGGGAGACCCAGTACTTC
>medium-sized|TRBJ2-1|TRBV6-1|TRBD2
CASSLTGAGGLLFF
TGTGCCAGCAGCCTCACCGGGGCGGGAGGGCTGCTGTTCTTC
>few|TRBJ2-1|TRBV9|TRBD2
CASSALAGPYNEQFF
TGTGCCAGCAGCGCCCTAGCGGGGCCTTACAATGAGCAGTTCTTC
>few|TRBJ2-1|TRBV9|TRBD2
CANSRDRFYSGSGEQFF
TGTGCCAACAGCCGGGACCGATTTTATAGCGGGAGTGGTGAGCAGTTCTTC
>NA|TRBJ2-3|TRBV2|TRBD2
CASRLAGIDTQYF
TGTGCCAGCAGACTAGCGGGAATAGATACGCAGTATTTT
>medium-sized|TRBJ2-7|TRBV20-1|TRBD1
CSVKGQARHSNEQYF
TGCAGTGTCAAGGGACAGGCCAGGCATAGTAACGAGCAGTACTTC
>NA|TRBJ2-2|TRBV6-1|TRBD2
CASRHQTSGIITGELFF
TGTGCCAGCAGGCACCAGACTAGCGGGATCATCACCGGGGAGCTGTTTTTT
>many|TRBJ1-4|TRBV20-1|NA
CSAREIGRSNEKLFF
TGCAGTGCTAGAGAGATAGGACGGAGTAATGAAAAACTGTTTTTT
>medium-sized|TRBJ1-2|TRBV6-1|NA
CASSERENYGYTF
TGTGCCAGCAGTGAACGGGAAAACTATGGCTACACCTTC
>medium-sized|TRBJ2-7|TRBV6-1|TRBD1
CASTDRAVHEQYF
TGTGCCAGCACAGACAGGGCGGTCCACGAGCAGTACTTC
>many|TRBJ1-2|TRBV9|NA
CASSVGTESYGYTF
TGTGCCAGCAGCGTAGGGACGGAATCCTATGGCTACACCTTC
>NA|TRBJ2-1|TRBV2|TRBD2
CAIWRLAGGISSYNEQFF
TGTGCCATCTGGCGACTAGCGGGAGGCATTAGCTCCTACAATGAGCAGTTCTTC
>NA|TRBJ1-5|TRBV20-1|TRBD1
CSALPGQGYQPQHF
TGCAGTGCATTACCGGGACAGGGGTATCAGCCCCAGCATTTT
>medium-sized|TRBJ1-6|TRBV9|TRBD1
CASSVVGQNSPLHF
TGTGCCAGCAGCGTAGTGGGACAGAATTCACCCCTCCACTTT
>medium-sized|TRBJ2-2|TRBV12-5|TRBD2
CASGLGTSGSSGELFF
TGTGCTAGTGGACTCGGGACTAGCGGTAGCAGCGGGGAGCTGTTTTTT
>medium-sized|TRBJ2-7|TRBV7-7|TRBD1
CASSRSDRGTDEQYF
TGTGCCAGCAGCCGGTCGGACAGGGGTACCGACGAGCAGTACTTC
>NA|TRBJ2-3|TRBV6-2/TRBV6-3|NA
CASSFYPQGHSTGTQYF
TGTGCCAGCAGTTTCTATCCTCAGGGGCATAGCACAGGTACGCAGTATTTT
>few|TRBJ1-1|TRBV12-3/TRBV12-4|NA
CASSFGQRNTEAFF
TGTGCCAGCAGTTTTGGACAGAGGAACACTGAAGCTTTCTTT
>medium-sized|TRBJ1-5|TRBV6-1|NA
CASSYTTGSDQPQHF
TGTGCCAGCAGTTACACCACAGGGTCGGATCAGCCCCAGCATTTT
>medium-sized|TRBJ1-5|TRBV30|NA
CAWSVQEAQPQHF
TGTGCCTGGAGTGTACAAGAGGCACAGCCCCAGCATTTT
>NA|TRBJ2-5|TRBV30|TRBD2
CAWSRRLAGETQYF
TGTGCCTGGAGTCGGAGACTAGCGGGAGAGACCCAGTACTTC
>few|TRBJ2-3|TRBV12-3/TRBV12-4|NA
CASSRYLVQGTDTQYF
TGTGCCAGCAGTCGATACCTGGTACAGGGAACAGATACGCAGTATTTT
>medium-sized|TRBJ2-3|TRBV12-5|TRBD2
CASGLTAKAGGPQTRTDTQYF
TGTGCTAGTGGTTTGACCGCAAAAGCGGGAGGACCACAAACCCGCACAGATACGCAGTATTTT
>NA|TRBJ1-1|TRBV5-6|NA
CASSFPGSMNTEAFF
TGTGCCAGCAGCTTTCCCGGGTCCATGAACACTGAAGCTTTCTTT
>NA|TRBJ2-5|TRBV6-1|TRBD2
CASSQAGEQETQYF
TGTGCCAGCAGCCAAGCGGGAGAACAAGAGACCCAGTACTTC
>NA|TRBJ2-7|TRBV6-1|TRBD1
CASRGDRQGRGYEQYF
TGTGCCAGCAGGGGCGATCGACAGGGACGCGGCTACGAGCAGTACTTC
>medium-sized|TRBJ1-6|TRBV27|TRBD1
CASSPPGTGSPLHF
TGTGCCAGCAGCCCTCCCGGGACAGGCTCTCCCCTCCACTTT
>NA|TRBJ2-2|TRBV25-1|NA
CASSSLGVHTGELFF
TGTGCCAGCAGTTCACTGGGAGTGCACACCGGGGAGCTGTTTTTT
>few|TRBJ2-1|TRBV14|NA
CASSPLGSGFYNEQFF
TGTGCCAGCAGCCCCCTGGGAAGCGGGTTTTACAATGAGCAGTTCTTC
>medium-sized|TRBJ1-1|TRBV6-1|NA
CASSNQVEAFF
TGTGCCAGCAGTAATCAGGTAGAAGCTTTCTTT
>medium-sized|TRBJ2-5|TRBV5-1|NA
CASSFTAQETQYF
TGCGCCAGCAGCTTTACAGCTCAAGAGACCCAGTACTTC
>NA|TRBJ1-1|TRBV5-5|NA
CASTREGGNTEAFF
TGTGCCAGCACCCGAGAGGGTGGCAACACTGAAGCTTTCTTT
>NA|TRBJ2-7|TRBV20-1|NA
CSASQTNYEQYF
TGCAGTGCTAGTCAGACGAATTACGAGCAGTACTTC
>NA|TRBJ2-1|TRBV20-1|TRBD2
CSAGGRTSLNEQFF
TGCAGTGCTGGGGGACGGACTAGCCTCAATGAGCAGTTCTTC
>NA|TRBJ1-4|TRBV5-8|NA
CASSLGQVLEKLFF
TGTGCCAGCAGCTTGGGACAGGTCTTGGAAAAACTGTTTTTT
>NA|TRBJ2-6|TRBV19|NA
CSSTTKGAGANVLTF
TGTTCCAGTACCACCAAGGGCGCTGGGGCCAACGTCCTGACTTTC
>few|TRBJ2-5|TRBV9|NA
CASSEGETQYF
TGTGCCAGCAGCGAGGGGGAGACCCAGTACTTC
>many|TRBJ1-6|TRBV3-1|TRBD1
CASTLTGDNSPLHF
TGTGCCAGCACCCTGACAGGGGATAATTCACCCCTCCACTTT
>few|TRBJ2-5|TRBV12-3/TRBV12-4|NA
CASSPRGRQTQYF
TGTGCCAGCAGCCCGAGAGGGCGGCAGACCCAGTACTTC
>medium-sized|TRBJ2-7|TRBV6-1|TRBD2
CASSSGLAAHEQYF
TGTGCCAGCAGCTCGGGACTAGCGGCCCACGAGCAGTACTTC
>NA|TRBJ2-1|TRBV7-3|NA
CASSSDPDSYNEQFF
TGTGCCAGCAGCTCGGACCCCGATTCCTACAATGAGCAGTTCTTC
>few|TRBJ1-4|TRBV3-1|NA
CASSQNSYEKLFF
TGTGCCAGCAGCCAAAATAGCTATGAAAAACTGTTTTTT
>medium-sized|TRBJ1-6|TRBV4-1|TRBD1
CASSQDLRRGSSYNSPLHF
TGCGCCAGCAGCCAAGATCTTCGCAGGGGGAGCTCCTATAATTCACCCCTCCACTTT
>medium-sized|TRBJ2-7|TRBV6-1|NA
CASSLTASGEQYF
TGTGCCAGCAGTCTTACAGCGTCTGGGGAGCAGTACTTC
>NA|TRBJ2-2|TRBV18|TRBD1
CASSPQGAGELFF
TGTGCCAGCTCGCCACAGGGGGCCGGGGAGCTGTTTTTT
>once|TRBJ2-3|TRBV7-9|TRBD2
CASILRLAATDTQYF
TGTGCCAGCATCCTACGACTAGCAGCTACGGATACGCAGTATTTT
>NA|TRBJ2-1|TRBV6-2/TRBV6-3|NA
CAISNSANYNEQFF
TGTGCCATCTCCAACTCAGCTAATTACAATGAGCAGTTCTTC
>few|TRBJ2-5|TRBV6-1|TRBD1
CASSGWTGGEETQYF
TGTGCCAGCAGCGGATGGACAGGGGGGGAAGAGACCCAGTACTTC
>medium-sized|TRBJ2-1|TRBV24-1|TRBD2
CATSDRAGGFVNEQFF
TGTGCCACCAGTGACCGAGCGGGAGGATTTGTTAATGAGCAGTTCTTC
>medium-sized|TRBJ2-3|TRBV24-1|NA
CATSDSGGAADTQYF
TGTGCCACCAGTGATTCAGGCGGGGCGGCAGATACGCAGTATTTT
>medium-sized|TRBJ1-5|TRBV27|TRBD1
CASSPRGGGSNQPQHF
TGTGCCAGCAGTCCACGGGGAGGGGGCAGCAATCAGCCCCAGCATTTT
>medium-sized|TRBJ2-1|TRBV12-3/TRBV12-4|NA
CASSIAAGTPLTRGRFF
TGTGCCAGCAGTATCGCCGCCGGGACACCACTTACTCGGGGGCGGTTCTTC
>medium-sized|TRBJ2-7|TRBV14|TRBD2
CASSQRGLAEEYEQYF
TGTGCCAGCAGCCAACGCGGACTAGCGGAGGAATACGAGCAGTACTTC
>NA|TRBJ2-2|TRBV7-3|NA
CASSVTGELFF
TGTGCCAGCAGCGTCACCGGGGAGCTGTTTTTT
>NA|TRBJ2-1|TRBV15|NA
CATSSWRGSYNEQFF
TGTGCCACCAGCAGTTGGAGGGGCTCCTACAATGAGCAGTTCTTC
>NA|TRBJ2-7|TRBV18|NA
CVSSRAGPTYEQYF
TGTGTCAGCTCCAGGGCAGGTCCCACCTACGAGCAGTACTTC
>few|TRBJ1-5|TRBV7-9|NA
CASSLYRGPVSQPQHF
TGTGCCAGCAGCCTCTACCGAGGACCGGTTAGTCAGCCCCAGCATTTT
>medium-sized|TRBJ1-2|TRBV28|NA
CASNPGVPNYGYTF
TGTGCCAGCAATCCAGGGGTACCTAACTATGGCTACACCTTC
>many|TRBJ1-1|TRBV25-1|NA
CASSEYPPQGRVTEAFF
TGTGCCAGCAGTGAATACCCCCCCCAGGGGAGGGTAACTGAAGCTTTCTTT